This TCR beta chain came from a study of regulatory T cells in long-lasting Graves disease (dated by TCRdb to the early 2020s). Regarding the research as a whole: To count as having persistent Graves' disease, a patient had to have received antithyroid drug treatment for over 5 years with TSH receptor autoantibodies remaining persistently positive. Patients with persistent Graves' disease were compared with patients with newly diagnosed Graves' disease using TCR sequencing and RNA sequencing of peripheral blood. Antithyroid drugs had been taken for approximately 9.7 years on average by persistent Graves' disease patients in the clinical cohort. The study was conducted in China and was registered as a clinical trial. A total of around 35 samples underwent TCR sequencing: about 13 from persistent and roughly 20 from newly diagnosed Graves' disease patients.

With regard to this clonotype: Which antigen it targets is not known. One base away there is no much larger clone; base qualities are not given.

Beyond this particular receptor, the publication reports: Persistent disease showed preferential use of TRBV28, TRBJ1-2 and TRBJ2-5, whereas newly diagnosed disease favored TRBV20-1 and TRBJ2-1. The authors noted that the small sample size was a limitation that may lower accuracy. Compared with newly diagnosed patients, patients with persistent Graves' disease had lower TCR Shannon entropy and fewer highly expanded clones, which suggests clonal expansion. Peripheral blood alone was examined, since thyroid tissue, which constituted the primary lesion, could not be accessed. Patients with persistent disease shared more public clonotypes (around 2,500) than newly diagnosed patients did (around 930). Only the TCR beta chain was sequenced and analyzed.

To prepare the library, multiplex PCR was applied. The sequencer was an Illumina HiSeq 4000. iRepertoire HTBI primers and Arm-PCR amplification of CDR3 regions were used to construct TCR beta libraries. Gel purification was performed on PCR products prior to sequencing. The original pipeline was this. Gene usage analysis of CDR3 amino acid clonotypes relied on the 55 to 80 TRBV and more than twelve TRBJ segments identified across samples. COPE and FqMerger were used to merge filtered high-quality paired reads into contigs. BLAST was used to align contigs to IMGT TRBV, TRBD and TRBJ reference genes, with CDR3 defined following IMGT. Any clonotype with a frequency above 0.1% was counted as a highly expanded clone. Shannon entropy was used to measure repertoire diversity, and the Gini coefficient was used to measure V-J evenness. Public clonotypes were defined as clonotypes shared by more than one individual. The public reads were quality trimmed at Q25 with fastp and then assembled into clones with MiXCR by TCRdb, keeping productive beta chains. Each CDR3 protein gets just one entry, which takes the most common genes and DNA from the rows behind it. The V and J calls here are based on TCRdb, not the publication. The sample records hundreds of thousands of distinct CDR3 sequences, about 22% of which are singletons. The ten largest clones take up over 6% of the sample.

CDR1 SGHKS and CDR2 YYEKEE were looked up in the germline V gene (reference sequence). V loses 6 bases at its end and J loses 5 bases; junction bases beyond the gene matches: 10. The CDR3 numbers 14 residues from cysteine through phenylalanine. Solely the CDR3 DNA is kept, with 42 bases framed from the first base. Explained via the paper, the time point label denotes: persistent/refractory GD, antithyroid drugs over 5 years with positive TRAb. For both TCR sequencing and RNA sequencing, RNA was extracted from PBMCs using TRIzol. The diagnosis of Graves' disease followed American Thyroid Association guidelines. The patients came from an endocrinology department in Xi'an, China. Each patient gave around 9 milliliters of peripheral blood, collected in an EDTA anticoagulant tube. PBMCs were isolated by Ficoll Paque Plus density gradient separation without further T cell sorting. An Agilent 2100 Bioanalyzer and agarose gel were used to check RNA quality, while a NanoDrop 2000 measured RNA concentration.

The chain is encoded by TRBV5-5 joined to TRBJ1-2, with 7 bases matching TRBD1. This TCR was sampled from a female donor with Graves disease. The source was peripheral blood mononuclear cells (PBMCs), collected when the disease was refractory, from a patient treated with antithyroid drugs. The sequence in DNA is TGTGCCAGCACCCTACCGGGACAGATTTATGGCTACACCTTC. The resulting protein is CASTLPGQIYGYTF.